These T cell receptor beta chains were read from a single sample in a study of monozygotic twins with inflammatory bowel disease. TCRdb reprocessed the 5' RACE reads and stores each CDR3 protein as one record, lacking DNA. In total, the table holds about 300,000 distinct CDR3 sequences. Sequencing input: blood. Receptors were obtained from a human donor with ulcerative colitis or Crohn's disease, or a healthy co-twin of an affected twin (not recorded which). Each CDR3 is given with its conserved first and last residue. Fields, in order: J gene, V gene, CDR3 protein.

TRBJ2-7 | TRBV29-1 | CSVVSDSFYEQYF
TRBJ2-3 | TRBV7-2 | CASSPRDYQWGTDTQYF
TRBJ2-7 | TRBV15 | CATSRARPSGSYEQYF
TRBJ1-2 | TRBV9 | CASSPQGTNYGYTF
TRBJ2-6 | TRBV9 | CASSGGQFSGANVLTF
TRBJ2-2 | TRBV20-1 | CSAHHDRANTGELFF
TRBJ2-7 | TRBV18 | CASSPPIFLRQGTYEQYF
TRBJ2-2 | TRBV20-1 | CSARDGGQGTVTGELFF
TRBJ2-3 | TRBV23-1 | CASSHPVPGLPSTDTQYF
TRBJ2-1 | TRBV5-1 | CASSLDRTSGDEQFF
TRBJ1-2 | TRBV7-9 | CASSAPPTSYGYTF
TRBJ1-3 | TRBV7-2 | CASSLSPGSFSGNTIYF
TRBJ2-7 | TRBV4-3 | CASSPQGLAGGYEQYF
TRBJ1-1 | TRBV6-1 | CASSKEVNTGGKAFF
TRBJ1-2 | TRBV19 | CASSRGTLNYGYTF
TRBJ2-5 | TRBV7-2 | CATSRAGGRETQYF
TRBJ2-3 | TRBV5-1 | CASGTRATDTQYF
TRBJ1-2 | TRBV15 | CATSRDRGSVYGYTF
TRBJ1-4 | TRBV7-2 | CASSQAGTVAEKLFF
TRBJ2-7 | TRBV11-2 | CASSLVPGASEQYF
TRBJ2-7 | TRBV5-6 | CASSFDGRSSYEQYF
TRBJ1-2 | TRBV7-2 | CASSFYLFATTSDGYTF
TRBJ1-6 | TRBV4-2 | CASSQREGFAANSPLHF
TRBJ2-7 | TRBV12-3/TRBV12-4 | CASSRGPSFEQYF
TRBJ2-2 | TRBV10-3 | CAISGVRSAGELFF
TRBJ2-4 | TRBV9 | CASSVAPGAKNIQYF
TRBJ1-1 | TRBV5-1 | CASSPAGLTEAFF
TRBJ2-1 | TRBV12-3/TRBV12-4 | CASSPTPGQGLNNEQFF
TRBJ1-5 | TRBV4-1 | CASSQAVTGRSNQPQQF
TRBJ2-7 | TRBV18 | CASSPPGLAGSYEQYF
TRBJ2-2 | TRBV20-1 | CSARIAVTTGELFF
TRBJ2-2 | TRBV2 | CASRHRTTNTGELFF
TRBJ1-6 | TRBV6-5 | CASSYESYSPLHF
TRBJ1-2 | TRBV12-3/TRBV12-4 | CASSFTGANYGYTF
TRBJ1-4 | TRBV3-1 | CASSLLVSNEKLFF
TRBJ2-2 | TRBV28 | CASTLRDRATGELFF
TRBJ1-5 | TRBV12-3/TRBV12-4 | CASSASGFGQPQHF
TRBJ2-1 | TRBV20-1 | CSASPAGGAKHEQFF
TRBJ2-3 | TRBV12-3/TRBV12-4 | CASSIRTRGTQYF
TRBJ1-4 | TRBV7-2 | CASSLFRQGRNTEKLFF
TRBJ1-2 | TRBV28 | CASSLGGADYGYTF
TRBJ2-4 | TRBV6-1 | CASSGHVGGKNIQYF
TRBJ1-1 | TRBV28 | CASRPSKGGYTEAFF
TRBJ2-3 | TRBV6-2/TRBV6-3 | CASSLVLRERSTDTQYF
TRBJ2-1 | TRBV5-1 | CASSPQGQREGNEQFF
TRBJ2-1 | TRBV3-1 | CASSQDLAGGRPASYNEQFF
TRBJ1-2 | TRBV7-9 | CASSSETPALEYGYTF
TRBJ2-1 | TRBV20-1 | CSARRAREQFF
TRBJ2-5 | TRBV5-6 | CASSWRRTQETQYF
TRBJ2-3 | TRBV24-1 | CATSDFGQGRDTQYF
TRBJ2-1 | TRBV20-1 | CSARKEWGAGEQFF
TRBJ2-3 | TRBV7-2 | CASRPGEVTDTQYF
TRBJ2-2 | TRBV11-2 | CASSYSGVPGELFF
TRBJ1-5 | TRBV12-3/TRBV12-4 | CASTLGGSWNQPQHF
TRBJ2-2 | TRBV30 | CAWSGHHTGELFF
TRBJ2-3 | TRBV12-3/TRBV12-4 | CASSLDGARADTQYF
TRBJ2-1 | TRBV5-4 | CASSSAGDARYNEQFF